The following is a T cell receptor (beta chain) sequence with its context. Only a few counts were recorded for this clone. Its antigen specificity is not known. A junction end diverges from the germline sequence, so it may reflect a read error. The cohort was made up of roughly 670 healthy bone marrow donors. At the time of sampling, all cohort members were nominally healthy, though unrecorded immune exposures were likely present. CMV serostatus was recorded as positive for about 300 and negative for about 50% of the 666 cohort members, whereas no CMV serostatus was recorded for the donor in question. A peripheral blood sample was provided by each donor, and peripheral blood mononuclear cells were used for TCR beta sequencing. The Qiagen DNeasy Blood Extraction Kit was used to extract genomic DNA from the blood cell samples. These data are taken from a study of cytomegalovirus exposure and HLA in healthy donors (dated by TCRdb to about 2017). Regarding the study in general: In an earlier analysis of under 600 of the donors, 276 Gb of sequence data and 95 million to 130 million unique TCR beta sequences from some 170 million T cells were reported. An early release covering 500 to 750 HLA-typed donors comprised about 310 gigabases of sequencing data and around 85 million unique TCR sequences. Among the approximately 400 genotyped donors, around 81% belonged to the genetic ancestry cluster associated with self-reported Caucasian donors. The aim of the study was to test whether cataloging public T cell receptors could identify signatures of past pathogen exposure. The study used immunosequencing to profile the T cell repertoires of approximately 640 subjects and linked those repertoires to cytomegalovirus serostatus. Besides the first cohort of 666 subjects, a separate validation cohort made up of some 110 different subjects was used. The study combined high-throughput TCR immunosequencing, statistical association of individual TCRs with disease status, and machine learning to predict cytomegalovirus infection status. To study patterns of TCR occurrence, a later analysis re-analyzed previously published TCR beta repertoires from 666 donors and added high-resolution HLA genotyping. Rather than using new phenotypic data, the later analysis identified candidate immune exposures from TCR beta sequences and from how often those sequences occurred across donors. In an earlier analysis of 550 to 700 of the donors, high-throughput TCR beta sequencing was used to judge whether each TCR beta V gene segment behaved as functional or pseudogenic. Donor age, sex, ethnicity and CMV serostatus were compiled alongside the repertoire data. A later genetic analysis used genome-wide SNP genotypes for about 60% of the 666 donors, treating that subset as a discovery cohort. Every discovery cohort repertoire had been produced on one sequencing platform. Both class I and class II loci were covered by HLA typing, at four-digit resolution. The number of donors typed differed by locus, with roughly 620-630 for A, B, C, DRB1 and DQB1, over 500 for DQA1, about 610 for DPA1, and some 450 for DPB1. About five DR-DQ haplotypes were handled as single units for association and clustering, since linkage in the cohort was strong. Across 300 to 500 genotyped donors of the cohort, an average of roughly 250,000 unique TCR beta nucleotide sequences per donor were sequenced, and around 20% of those sequences were non-productive.

The library was prepared using the immunoSEQ multiplex PCR assay. For the multiplex PCR, a mixture combining 60 forward primers for TCR Vbeta segments and 13 reverse primers for TCR Jbeta segments was used. A multiplex PCR assay on genomic DNA amplified the CDR3 region of rearranged TCR beta genes. Amplified TCR beta libraries were sequenced as 87-base-pair reads on the Illumina HiSeq System. The authors processed their data as follows. Across the 600 to 700 repertoires, a later analysis counted about 81 million unique TCR beta chains, approximately 12 million of which were shared by at least two donors. Raw reads were error-corrected and collapsed into unique sequences by a nearest-neighbor algorithm in which closely related sequences were merged to remove PCR and sequencing errors. Alignment of CDR3 sequences to IMGT reference sequences was used to assign V, D and J gene segments. For a sequence to be retained, a match of at least six nucleotides was required to both a V gene segment and a J gene segment. Rearrangements were called productive when the CDR3 lacked stop codons and stayed in frame with V and J; all others were non-productive. CDR3 was defined by IMGT convention, running from the second conserved V-encoded cysteine to the conserved J-encoded phenylalanine. The earlier analysis of 587 of the donors excluded any sequence lacking an unambiguous match to a single V gene segment. In an earlier analysis of several hundred of the donors, V segments were called functional above 56.7% productive rearrangements and were called segregating when the between-donor standard deviation exceeded 5%. To diagnose cytomegalovirus status from the catalog of TCR beta chain sequences, a statistical classification framework was built. In a later analysis, TCR nucleotide sequences were compared against IMGT/GENE-DB human TR gene sequences so that V and J genes could be assigned. A later analysis assigned CDR3 sequences and most-parsimonious VDJ recombination scenarios with the TCRdist pipeline. In a later analysis, each TCR beta chain was defined by its CDR3 amino acid sequence together with its V-gene family, and reads without a unique V-gene family were excluded. A later analysis removed 450 to 600 highly shared, low-generation-probability nucleotide sequences to deal with suspected cross-contamination and a sequencing artifact. In a later analysis, a clonal expansion index was calculated for each public chain from normalized within-repertoire ranks of inferred template counts. Generation probabilities in a later analysis came from a VDJ recombination model fitted to out-of-frame rearrangements, and those results were checked against IGoR. A later analysis scored TCR-TCR, TCR-HLA and TCR-CMV co-occurrence with hypergeometric tests, applying a repertoire-size bias correction to TCR pairs. To estimate false discovery rates, a later analysis permuted the HLA or CMV assignments 20 times. In a later analysis, co-occurring TCRs were grouped with DBSCAN, and TCRdist sequence similarity was added when clustering was performed within HLA-allele-positive subsets. Repertoires with fewer than 30,000 or more than 120,000 public chains, plus five repertoires with anomalous nucleotide sharing, were excluded from co-occurrence clustering. TCRdb mirrors the immuneACCESS table, restricted to in-frame sequences. Some clones are absent from its copies; in checked studies, under half trace to an unresolved V gene, and the reason for the others is unknown. Clone size and V and J calls were adopted from that table, with D and trimming inferred from the DNA. A total of approximately 91,000 clones appear in this sample, 64% of them only once. The ten largest clones represent about 2.5% of the sample.

The CDR3 starts with the cysteine, ends with the phenylalanine, and has 10 residues. The CDR3 DNA has 30 bases and is translated from base 1. CDR1 and CDR2, per the germline V gene (reference sequence), are SGHNT and YYREEE. Overall study outcomes, separate from this receptor: An earlier analysis of approximately 590 of the donors showed that most TCR beta V segments appeared in productive rearrangements either about 87% or about 30% of the time, which broadly matched IMGT annotations. Several of the top co-occurrence clusters appeared to be linked to parvovirus B19, influenza, CMV and Epstein-Barr virus, according to a later analysis. Strong co-occurrence of HLA alleles, especially DR and DQ, made assigning TCR associations to individual alleles difficult. V-gene and J-gene trimming of TCR beta chains was associated with a missense DCLRE1C variant in a later genetic analysis, and the association was replicated in an independent cohort. The authors suggested that the approach could potentially be extended to other disease states and immunological phenotypes. In this cohort, only TCR beta chains were sequenced, and detectable features were limited by the absence of alpha or paired-chain data. Correlated functional status among segregating V segments might reflect linkage disequilibrium, but an unknown experimental factor could not be ruled out. Sequencing depth was assumed to be roughly uniform across donors in the presence/absence analyses, though that assumption may not hold. Most CMV-associated TCR beta chains appeared to be HLA-restricted in a later analysis, and the HLA associations seemed to be driven largely by CMV exposure. Cytomegalovirus status was reported to be diagnosed by the classifier with high specificity and sensitivity in both the original and validation cohorts. The sequencing pipeline was judged likely to have produced a cluster of highly shared sequence variants as a technical artifact. Compared with the approximately 700-donor mean, donors in an Asian-associated ancestry cluster had fewer N-insertions in productive TCRs, according to a later genetic analysis. Some 15 rarely observed V segments, including chromosome 9 orphons, were excluded from the earlier analysis of a few hundred of the donors because counts were too low. At a false discovery rate of 0.05, a later analysis linked about 16,000 TCR beta sequences to specific HLA alleles. In the study, 164 TCR beta chains were listed as associated with cytomegalovirus. Because HLA typing was missing for some donors at each locus, association tests included only the typed subset. A further reported finding was that TCR beta sequences accurately predicted the HLA-A and HLA-B alleles for most subjects in the first cohort. A few of the identified cytomegalovirus-associated TCR beta chains were confirmed in vitro to be specific for cytomegalovirus antigens. A later analysis found that TCR association rates varied across HLA loci, with DRB1 alleles showing the most associated TCRs and HLA-C alleles the fewest. A later analysis found that HLA-associated TCR beta chains were more clonally expanded and had lower generation probabilities than equally common non-associated chains. Immune exposure information for the cohort was limited to CMV serostatus. The 87-base-pair reads could not distinguish some IMGT-functional V segments, including TRBV6-2 and TRBV6-3, so those segments were excluded. While some public TCRs were present in many individuals, most TCR sequences turned up only very rarely across donors.

This sequence was found in a human donor in good health. The chain was built from TRBV5-4 and TRBJ1-6; a confident D gene designation cannot be given. The material sequenced was PBMCs. The CDR3 here reads CASSFVGGDF. The bases read TGTGCCAGCAGCTTCGTGGGCGGGGATTTT.